One sample yielded the 10 T cell receptor beta chains listed below, sequenced in a study of Ad26.COV2.S vaccination and SARS-CoV-2 variants. The data were produced by immunoSEQ multiplex PCR, yet TCRdb's version contains in-frame clones alone and is incomplete. This table holds under 250,000 clones, around 85% found once. The sample's treatment: roughly 20 received Ad26.COV2.S at low or high dose, single or two shots; several received placebo; per-sample allocation not given. Sampling was performed 63 days after the first vaccine or placebo injection. Sequences were derived from peripheral blood, sampled in a trial of Ad26.COV2.S vaccine versus placebo. Receptors were obtained from a person between 18 and 60 years old who received the Ad26.COV2.S COVID-19 vaccine or a placebo.

The rearrangement links TRBV19 to TRBJ2-2, with D maybe TRBD2 (6 bases). Trimming took off 7 bases at V and 4 bases at J, with 13 bases between the two ends. CDR1 LNHDA and CDR2 SQIVND come from the germline V gene (reference sequence). There are 14 residues in the CDR3. In DNA form, the CDR3 reads TGTGCCAGTAATTCGGCCGGGGGCACCGGGGAGCTGTTTTTT. It codes for CASNSAGGTGELFF.

The chain is built from TRBV5-5 and TRBJ2-7; TRBD2 is a possible D gene (7 bases). This CDR3 is 14 amino acids long. Trimming stripped 4 bases from V and 1 base from J, with 12 bases between. The germline V gene encodes CDR1 SGHKS and CDR2 YYEKEE (reference sequence). The CDR3 is CASSRGGDSYEQYF. The CDR3 bases are TGTGCCAGCAGCCGCGGGGGCGATTCCTACGAGCAGTACTTC.

This clone appeared once. The genes are TRBV27 and TRBJ1-2, with D possibly matching TRBD1 (5 bases). Germline assignment: CDR1 MNHEY and CDR2 SMNVEV (reference sequence). The CDR3 consists of 15 residues. V was pared by 0 bases and J by 5 bases, with 13 bases between. CDR3 nucleotide sequence: TGTGCCAGCAGTTTATCTTTTCAGGGCCCGTATGGCTACACCTTC. Its translation is CASSLSFQGPYGYTF.

The chain combines TRBV7-2 with TRBJ2-1, with 13 nucleotides matching TRBD2. The CDR3 spans 16 residues. Losses at the gene ends were 5 bases for V and 5 bases for J; bases not matched to a gene: 6. Germline CDR1 is SGHTA and CDR2 is FQGNSA. This CDR3 is CASSRRLAGGNNEQFF. CDR3 in DNA: TGTGCCAGCAGCCGTAGACTAGCGGGGGGTAACAATGAGCAGTTCTTC.

The rearrangement joins TRBV30 to TRBJ2-7; D gene ambiguous. Deletions cut 0 bases from V and 5 bases from J, with 8 bases between. CDR3 size: 12 residues. The germline V gene encodes CDR1 GTSNPN and CDR2 SVGIG (reference sequence). CDR3 coding DNA: TGTGCCTGGAGTGTACTTGGACACGAGCAGTACGTC. The encoded protein is CAWSVLGHEQYV.

The V and J genes are TRBV5-1 and TRBJ2-7; 10 bases are a match to TRBD1. The trim removed 0 bases at V and 2 bases at J, leaving 5 bases unmatched. The CDR3 is 16 residues long. Germline CDR1 and CDR2: SGHRS and YFSETQ. The CDR3 region is CASSLARDRGPYEQYF. Written as DNA, the CDR3 is TGCGCCAGCAGCTTGGCCCGGGACAGGGGACCCTACGAGCAGTACTTC. The whole variable domain, filled in from reference TRBV5-1 and TRBJ2-7, reads KAGVTQTPRYLIKTRGQQVTLSCSPISGHRSVSWYQQTPGQGLQFLFEYFSETQRNKGNFPGRFSGRQFSNSRSEMNVSTLELGDSALYLCASSLARDRGPYEQYFGPGTRLTVT.

The rearrangement uses TRBV12-2 and TRBJ1-4. TRBV12-2 is marked as a pseudogene. CDR3 length: 15 amino acids. The CDR3 protein is CASRPGRLNRKKLFF. The CDR3 region has the DNA TGTGCAAGTCGCCCAGGACGGCTGAATAGGAAAAAACTGTTTTTT.

This chain uses TRBV7-3 with TRBJ2-1; tentatively, D is TRBD1 or TRBD2 (7 bases each). CDR1 and CDR2 (germline): SGHTA, FQGTGA. Trimming stripped 11 bases from V and 5 bases from J, with 16 bases between. CDR3 length: 13 residues. CDR3 protein: CASGGAPDNEQFF. CDR3 DNA sequence: TGTGCCTCAGGGGGGGCTCCGGACAATGAGCAGTTCTTC.

The rearrangement uses TRBV20-1 and TRBJ2-7; D not certain. Germline V gene sequence: CDR1 DFQATT, CDR2 SNEGSKA (reference sequence). V lost 2 bases and J lost 6, with 8 bases in between. This CDR3 spans 11 amino acids. This CDR3 reads CSARKLSEQYF. In DNA, the CDR3 is TGCAGTGCTAGAAAGTTGTCCGAGCAGTACTTC.

This clone was detected a few times. The chain has TRBV18 and TRBJ2-7; 7 bases line up with TRBD2. The trim removed 8 bases at V and 0 bases at J, leaving 7 bases unmatched. This CDR3 has 14 amino acids. Looked up from germline, CDR1 is KGHSH and CDR2 is LQKENI. The CDR3 protein is CASRDSGGSYEQYV. DNA for the CDR3: TGTGCCAGCCGAGATTCGGGGGGCTCCTACGAGCAGTACGTC.